This T cell receptor (beta chain) came from a study of early T cells in non-severe SARS-CoV-2 infection. The CDR3 is 13 amino acids. V was trimmed by 3 bases and J by 2 bases, leaving 5 bases between them. Per the germline V gene, CDR1 is LGHDT and CDR2 is YNNKEL (reference sequence). From the 5' RACE reads, TCRdb called clonotypes with MiXCR, one entry per CDR3 protein. The sample includes roughly 88,000 distinct CDR3 sequences, 14% of them seen just once. This clonotype has only a few counts. Sequencing was done on a sample of whole blood. This receptor was taken from an adult who was a healthcare worker with PCR-confirmed SARS-CoV-2 infection or an uninfected control (not recorded which). The rearrangement uses TRBV3-1 and TRBJ1-5, with D uncertain. CDR3: CASSHPGNQPQHF. The CDR3 DNA reads as TGTGCCAGCAGCCACCCGGGCAATCAGCCCCAGCATTTT.